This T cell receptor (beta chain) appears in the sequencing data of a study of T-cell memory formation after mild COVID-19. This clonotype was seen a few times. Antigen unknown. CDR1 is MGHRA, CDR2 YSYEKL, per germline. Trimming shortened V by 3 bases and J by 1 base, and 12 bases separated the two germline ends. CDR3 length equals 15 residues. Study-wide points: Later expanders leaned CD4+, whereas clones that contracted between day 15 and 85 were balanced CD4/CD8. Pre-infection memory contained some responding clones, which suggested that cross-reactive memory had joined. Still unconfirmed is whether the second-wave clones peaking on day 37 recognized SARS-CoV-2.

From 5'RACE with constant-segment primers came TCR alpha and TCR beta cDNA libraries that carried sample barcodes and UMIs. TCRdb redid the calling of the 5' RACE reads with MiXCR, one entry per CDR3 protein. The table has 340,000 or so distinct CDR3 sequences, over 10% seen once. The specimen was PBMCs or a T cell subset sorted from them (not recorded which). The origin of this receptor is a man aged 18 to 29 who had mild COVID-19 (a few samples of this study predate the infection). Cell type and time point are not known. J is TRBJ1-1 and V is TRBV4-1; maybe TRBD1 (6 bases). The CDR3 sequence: CASSQIRQANTEAFF. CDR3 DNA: TGCGCCAGCAGCCAGATTAGACAGGCGAACACTGAAGCTTTCTTT.